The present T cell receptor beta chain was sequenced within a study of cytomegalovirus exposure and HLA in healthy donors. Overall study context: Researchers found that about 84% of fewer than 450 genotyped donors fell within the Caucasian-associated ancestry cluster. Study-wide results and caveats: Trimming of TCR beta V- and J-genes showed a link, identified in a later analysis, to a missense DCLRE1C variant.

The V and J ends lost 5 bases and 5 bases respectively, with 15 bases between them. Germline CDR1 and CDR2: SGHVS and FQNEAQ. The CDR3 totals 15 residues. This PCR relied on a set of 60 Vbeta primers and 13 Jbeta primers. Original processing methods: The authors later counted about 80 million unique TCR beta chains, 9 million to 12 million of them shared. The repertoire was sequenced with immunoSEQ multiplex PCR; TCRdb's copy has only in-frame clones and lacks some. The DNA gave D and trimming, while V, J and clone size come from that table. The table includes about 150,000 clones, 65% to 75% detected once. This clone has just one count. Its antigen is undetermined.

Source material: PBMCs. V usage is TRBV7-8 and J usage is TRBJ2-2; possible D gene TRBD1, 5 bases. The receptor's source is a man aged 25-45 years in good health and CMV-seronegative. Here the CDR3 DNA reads TGTGCCAGCAGCAAAAGGGGTATGGGAACCGGGGAGCTGTTTTTT. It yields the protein CASSKRGMGTGELFF.